This record looks at one T cell receptor beta chain sequence and its context. Making the bulk TCR libraries relied on previously described methods and listed TCR primers. TCRdb reprocessed the PCR reads with MiXCR, giving one entry per CDR3 protein. Among roughly 100,000 distinct CDR3 sequences listed, under 40% were seen once. The CDR3 consists of 11 residues. Germline V gene data show CDR1 as LNHDA and CDR2 as SQIVND (reference sequence). Trimming removed 9 bases at V and 4 bases at J, with 7 bases between. This sample is drawn from a study of molecular identifiers for immune sequencing clone quantification. Sorting defined naive CD8 T cells as CD8+CD4-CCR7+CD45RA+.

V gene TRBV19 combines with J gene TRBJ1-3; D not certain. This clonotype was obtained from a human donor in good health. Some libraries in this study had Jurkat cell RNA spiked in. The source material was naive CD8+ T cells from blood, with Jurkat cell RNA spiked in. This sample's subset: FACS-sorted CD8+CD4-CCR7+CD45RA+ naive T cells. The CDR3 nucleotides are TGTGCCAGCATACAAGGAAACACCATATATTTT. Residues: CASIQGNTIYF.